This record covers a single TCR beta chain. Its antigen remains unidentified. The data originate from a study of shared clonotypes between healthy human individuals. Findings of the study overall: Memory subsets generally showed lower estimated richness than naive subsets.

CDR1 is SEHNR and CDR2 is FQNEAQ in the germline V gene (reference sequence). The CDR3 has 14 residues. V lost 6 bases and J lost 8; bases outside the gene matches: 9. Original methodology: Junction-only immunoSEQ data arrived without quality scores, meaning filtering differed. Method: immunoSEQ multiplex PCR; TCRdb's copy keeps in-frame clones and lacks some. The DNA was the basis for D and trimming; V, J and clone size are from that table. This table has about 990,000 clones, 75% to 85% appearing once. Sequencing was done on a sample of memory CD4+ T cells from PBMCs. The subset is: CD45RA-negative fraction. The chain links TRBV7-9 to TRBJ1-4; 7 bases are shared with TRBD1. The clonotype comes from a man aged 18 to 30 in good health. Some clones in this sample may be carry-over from other donors' samples. CDR3 loop: CASSQTGVGEKLFF. DNA for the CDR3: TGTGCCAGCAGTCAAACAGGGGTGGGGGAAAAACTGTTTTTT.